This T cell receptor (beta chain) was obtained from a study of shared clonotypes between healthy human individuals. Findings of the study overall: The represented genetic and exposure-history diversity was limited by the small number of donors.

Germline CDR1 and CDR2: SEHNR and FQNEAQ (reference sequence). This CDR3 is built from 15 residues. The J segment lost 0 bases and the V segment lost 4 bases, leaving 5 bases of the junction unmatched. Naive CD8 cells lacked CD45RO and underwent positive selection for CCR7, leaving out terminally differentiated effector memory CD45RA+ cells. Comment on this clone: Its target is not known.

The authors ran the assay at deep level. Methods used by the authors: As immunoSEQ supplied junction-only sequences (without quality scores), filtering differed. The repertoire was sequenced with immunoSEQ multiplex PCR; TCRdb's copy has only in-frame clones and lacks some. V and J calls and clone size are given by that table; D and trimming were obtained from the DNA. The sample has around 1.9 million clones; just under 95% are singletons. The sample was naive CD8+ T cells from PBMCs. The V and J genes are TRBV7-9 and TRBJ2-5; 7 bases map to TRBD2. The clonotype was recovered from a man aged 18-30 years in good health. Some clones in this sample may be carry-over from other donors' samples. Here the CDR3 reads CASSSGGLHQETQYF. The CDR3 region has the DNA TGTGCCAGCAGCTCGGGGGGACTACACCAAGAGACCCAGTACTTC.